The sequence of this T cell receptor (beta chain) was determined in a study of blood T cell repertoires in COVID-19. Clones were read by immunoSEQ multiplex PCR, and TCRdb kept only the in-frame ones, dropping some. The table has some 150,000 clones, around 83% seen once. Trimming cost V 3 bases and J 6 bases, with 17 bases left between them. The length of the CDR3 is 15 residues. Germline V gene data show CDR1 as SGDLS and CDR2 as YYNGEE. This receptor was identified in a woman aged 50 to 60 in a cohort sampled during active or convalescent COVID-19. Sequencing was carried out using peripheral blood. This chain joins TRBV9 and TRBJ2-3, with D perhaps TRBD2 (6 bases). The CDR3 is CASSGGIARLDTQYF. In DNA form, the CDR3 reads TGTGCCAGCAGCGGCGGGATCGCTCGACTGGATACGCAGTATTTT. The complete variable domain, with remaining parts taken from reference TRBV9 and TRBJ2-3, reads DSGVTQTPKHLITATGQRVTLRCSPRSGDLSVYWYQQSLDQGLQFLIQYYNGEERAKGNILERFSAQQFPDLHSELNLSSLELGDSALYFCASSGGIARLDTQYFGPGTRLTVL.